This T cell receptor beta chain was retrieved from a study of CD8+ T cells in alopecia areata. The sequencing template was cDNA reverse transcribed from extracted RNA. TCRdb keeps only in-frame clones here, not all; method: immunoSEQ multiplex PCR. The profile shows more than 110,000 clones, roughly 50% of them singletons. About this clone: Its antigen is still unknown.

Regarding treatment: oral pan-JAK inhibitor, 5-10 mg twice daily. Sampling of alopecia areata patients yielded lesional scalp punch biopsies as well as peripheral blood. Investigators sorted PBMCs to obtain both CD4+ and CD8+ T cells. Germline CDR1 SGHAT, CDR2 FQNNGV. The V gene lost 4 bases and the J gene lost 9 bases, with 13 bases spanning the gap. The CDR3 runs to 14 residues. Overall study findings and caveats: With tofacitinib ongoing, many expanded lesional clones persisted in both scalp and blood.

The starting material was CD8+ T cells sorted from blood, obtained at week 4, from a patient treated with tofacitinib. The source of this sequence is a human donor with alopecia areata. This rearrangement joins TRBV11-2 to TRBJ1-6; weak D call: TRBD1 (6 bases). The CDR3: CASSSAGVLSPLHF. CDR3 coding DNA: TGTGCCAGCAGCTCTGCAGGGGTTCTTTCACCCCTCCACTTT.